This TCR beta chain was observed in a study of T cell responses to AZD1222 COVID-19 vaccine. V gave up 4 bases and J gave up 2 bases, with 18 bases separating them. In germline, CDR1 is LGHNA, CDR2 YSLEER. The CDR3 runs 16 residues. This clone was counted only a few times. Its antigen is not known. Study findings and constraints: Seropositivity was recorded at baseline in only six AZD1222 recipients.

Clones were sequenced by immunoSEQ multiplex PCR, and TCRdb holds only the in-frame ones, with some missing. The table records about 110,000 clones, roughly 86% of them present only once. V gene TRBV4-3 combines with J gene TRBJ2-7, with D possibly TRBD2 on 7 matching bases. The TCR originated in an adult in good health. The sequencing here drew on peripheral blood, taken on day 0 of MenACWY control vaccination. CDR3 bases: TGCGCCAGCAGCCCCCACACCGGCGGGGGCCCCTACGAGCAGTACTTC. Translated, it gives CASSPHTGGGPYEQYF.